This entry features one TCR beta chain sequence. CDR3 length: 18 amino acids. Trimming removed 5 bases from V and 2 bases from J, with 19 bases in between. Germline V gives CDR1 MDHEN, CDR2 SYDVKM. The sample comes from a study of blood T cell repertoires in COVID-19. Study context: COVID-19 samples from acute and convalescent phases originated in the United States, Italy and Spain. PBMCs, B-cell-depleted T cells, or T cells were the source of the cDNA or gDNA that made up the material.

Those enrolled in Seattle joined during active infection and were followed longitudinally afterward. Original analysis: From reference gene primer amplification, estimates of nucleated cell counts were derived. This table comes from immunoSEQ multiplex PCR, and its TCRdb copy is limited to in-frame clones, with some not included. From that table come the V and J calls and clone size; the DNA was used to work out D and trimming. The table shows around 18,000 clones, with around 77% occurring only once. This TCR was recovered from a man between 65 and 85 years old with COVID-19, enrolled during active disease. The chain carries TRBV28 and TRBJ2-6; no definite D call. The specimen was peripheral blood. CDR3 DNA: TGTGCCAGCAGTCACAACGAATTATCCATCACTGGGGCCAACGTCCTGACTTTC. Its protein is CASSHNELSITGANVLTF.